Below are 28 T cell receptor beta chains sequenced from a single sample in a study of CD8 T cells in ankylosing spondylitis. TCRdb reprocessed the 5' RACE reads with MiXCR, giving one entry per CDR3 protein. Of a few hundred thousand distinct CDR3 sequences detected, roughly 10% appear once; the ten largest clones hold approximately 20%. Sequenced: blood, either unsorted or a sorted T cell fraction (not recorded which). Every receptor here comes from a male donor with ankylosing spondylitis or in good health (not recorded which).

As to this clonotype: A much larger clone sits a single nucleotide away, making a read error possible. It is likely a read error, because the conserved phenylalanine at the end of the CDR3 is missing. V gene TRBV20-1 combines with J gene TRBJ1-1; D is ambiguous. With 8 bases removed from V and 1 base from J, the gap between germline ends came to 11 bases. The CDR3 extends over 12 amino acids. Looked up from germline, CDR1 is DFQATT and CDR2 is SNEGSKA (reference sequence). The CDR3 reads CSLAPANTEAFS. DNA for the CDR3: TGCAGTCTAGCGCCGGCGAACACTGAAGCTTTCTCT.

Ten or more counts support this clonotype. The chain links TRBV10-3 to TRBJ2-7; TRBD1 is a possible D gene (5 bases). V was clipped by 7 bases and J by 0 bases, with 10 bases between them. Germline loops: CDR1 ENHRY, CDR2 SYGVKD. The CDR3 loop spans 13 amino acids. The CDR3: CAITDSSSYEQYF. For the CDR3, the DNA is TGTGCCATCACCGACAGTAGCTCCTACGAGCAGTACTTC.

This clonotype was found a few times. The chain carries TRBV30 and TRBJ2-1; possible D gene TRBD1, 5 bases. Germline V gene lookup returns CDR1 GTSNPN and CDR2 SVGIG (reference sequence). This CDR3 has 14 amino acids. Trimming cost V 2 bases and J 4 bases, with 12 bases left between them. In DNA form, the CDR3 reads TGTGCCTGGAGTCCCTTACAGGATTACAATGAGCAGTTCTTC. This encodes CAWSPLQDYNEQFF. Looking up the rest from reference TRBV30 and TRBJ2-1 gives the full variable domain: SQTIHQWPATLVQPVGSPLSLECTVEGTSNPNLYWYRQAAGRGLQLLFYSVGIGQISSEVPQNLSASRPQDRQFILSSKKLLLSDSGFYLCAWSPLQDYNEQFFGPGTRLTVL.

CDR3 amino acids: CASEQGIGTDTQYF. CDR3 in DNA: TGTGCCAGTGAACAGGGAATCGGCACAGATACGCAGTATTTT. This sequence joins TRBV19 and TRBJ2-3, with D maybe TRBD1 (6 bases). The CDR3 spans 14 residues. Germline V gene lookup returns CDR1 LNHDA and CDR2 SQIVND (reference sequence). V was clipped by 8 bases and J by 1 base, with 13 bases between them.

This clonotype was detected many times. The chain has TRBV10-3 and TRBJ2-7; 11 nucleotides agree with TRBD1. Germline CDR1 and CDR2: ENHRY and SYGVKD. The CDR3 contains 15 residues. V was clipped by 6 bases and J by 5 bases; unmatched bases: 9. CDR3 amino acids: CAIRRTGGAGDEQYF. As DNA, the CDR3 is TGTGCCATCAGGCGGACAGGGGGCGCCGGGGACGAGCAGTACTTC.

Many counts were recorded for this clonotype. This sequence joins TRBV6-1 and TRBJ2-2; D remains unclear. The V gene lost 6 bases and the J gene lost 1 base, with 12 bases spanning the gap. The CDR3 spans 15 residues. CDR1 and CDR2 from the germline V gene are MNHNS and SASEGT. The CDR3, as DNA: TGTGCCAGCAGCCCGGACGACCGGAACACCGGGGAGCTGTTTTTT. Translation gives CASSPDDRNTGELFF.

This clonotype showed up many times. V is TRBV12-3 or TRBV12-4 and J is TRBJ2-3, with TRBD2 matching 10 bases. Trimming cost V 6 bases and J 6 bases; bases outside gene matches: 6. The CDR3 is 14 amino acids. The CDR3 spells CASRPSGGLDTQYF. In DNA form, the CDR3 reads TGTGCCAGCAGACCTAGCGGGGGATTGGATACGCAGTATTTT.

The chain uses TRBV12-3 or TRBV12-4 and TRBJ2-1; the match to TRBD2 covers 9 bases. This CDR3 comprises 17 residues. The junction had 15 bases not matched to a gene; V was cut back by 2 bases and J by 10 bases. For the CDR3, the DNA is TGTGCCAGCAGTTTATCGATGGCGGGGGGGCCCCTACGGGAGCAGTTCTTC. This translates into CASSLSMAGGPLREQFF.

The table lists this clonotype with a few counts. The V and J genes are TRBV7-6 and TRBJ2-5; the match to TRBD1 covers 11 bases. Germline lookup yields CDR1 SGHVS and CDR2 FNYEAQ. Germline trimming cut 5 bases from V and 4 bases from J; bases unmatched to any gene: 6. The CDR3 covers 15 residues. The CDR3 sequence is CASSIGQGAVETQYF. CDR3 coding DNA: TGTGCCAGCAGCATCGGACAGGGGGCTGTAGAGACCCAGTACTTC.

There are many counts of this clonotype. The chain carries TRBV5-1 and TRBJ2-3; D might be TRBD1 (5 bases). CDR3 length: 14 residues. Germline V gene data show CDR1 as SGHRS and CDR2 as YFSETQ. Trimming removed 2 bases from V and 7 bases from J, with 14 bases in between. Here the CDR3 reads CASSLVFDSNTQYF. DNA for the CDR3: TGCGCCAGCAGCTTAGTTTTCGACAGTAATACGCAGTATTTT. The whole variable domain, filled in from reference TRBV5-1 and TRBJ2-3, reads KAGVTQTPRYLIKTRGQQVTLSCSPISGHRSVSWYQQTPGQGLQFLFEYFSETQRNKGNFPGRFSGRQFSNSRSEMNVSTLELGDSALYLCASSLVFDSNTQYFGPGTRLTVL.

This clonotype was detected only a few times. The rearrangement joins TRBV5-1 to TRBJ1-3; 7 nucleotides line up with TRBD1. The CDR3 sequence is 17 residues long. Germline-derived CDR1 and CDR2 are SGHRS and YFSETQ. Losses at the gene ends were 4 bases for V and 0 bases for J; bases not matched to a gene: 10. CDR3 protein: CASSPKPGQISGNTIYF. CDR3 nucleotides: TGCGCCAGCAGCCCGAAACCGGGACAGATCTCTGGAAACACCATATATTTT.

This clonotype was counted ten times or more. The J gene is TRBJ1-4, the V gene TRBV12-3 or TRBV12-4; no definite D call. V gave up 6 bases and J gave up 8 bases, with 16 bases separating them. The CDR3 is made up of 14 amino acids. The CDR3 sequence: CASSSRQAWEKLFF. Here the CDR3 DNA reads TGTGCCAGCAGCTCCCGCCAGGCTTGGGAAAAACTGTTTTTT.

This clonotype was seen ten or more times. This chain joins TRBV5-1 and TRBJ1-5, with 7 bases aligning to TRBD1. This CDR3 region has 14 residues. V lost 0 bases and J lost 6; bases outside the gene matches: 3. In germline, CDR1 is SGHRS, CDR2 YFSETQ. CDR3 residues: CASSLGQGTQPQHF. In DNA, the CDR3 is TGCGCCAGCAGCTTGGGACAGGGAACTCAGCCCCAGCATTTT.

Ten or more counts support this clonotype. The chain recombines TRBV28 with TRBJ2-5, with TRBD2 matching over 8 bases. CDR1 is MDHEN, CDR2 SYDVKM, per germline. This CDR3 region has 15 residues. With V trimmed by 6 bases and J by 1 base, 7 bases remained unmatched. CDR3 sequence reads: CASRGVRGGQETQYF. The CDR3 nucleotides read TGTGCCAGCAGGGGCGTACGGGGGGGCCAAGAGACCCAGTACTTC. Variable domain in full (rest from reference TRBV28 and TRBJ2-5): DVKVTQSSRYLVKRTGEKVFLECVQDMDHENMFWYRQDPGLGLRLIYFSYDVKMKEKGDIPEGYSVSREKKERFSLILESASTNQTSMYLCASRGVRGGQETQYFGPGTRLLVL.

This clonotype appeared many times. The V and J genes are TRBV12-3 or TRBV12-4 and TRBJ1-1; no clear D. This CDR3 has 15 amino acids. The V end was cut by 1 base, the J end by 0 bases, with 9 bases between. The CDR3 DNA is TGTGCCAGCAGTTTAGGGGAAGCGATGAACACTGAAGCTTTCTTT. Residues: CASSLGEAMNTEAFF.

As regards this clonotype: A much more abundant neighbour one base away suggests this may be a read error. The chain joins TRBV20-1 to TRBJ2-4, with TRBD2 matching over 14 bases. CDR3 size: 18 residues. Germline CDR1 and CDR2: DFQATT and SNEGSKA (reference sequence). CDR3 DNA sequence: TGCTGTGCTGATTCGGGACTAGCGGGGGCCTTAGCCAAAAACATTCAGTACTTC. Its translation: CCADSGLAGALAKNIQYF.

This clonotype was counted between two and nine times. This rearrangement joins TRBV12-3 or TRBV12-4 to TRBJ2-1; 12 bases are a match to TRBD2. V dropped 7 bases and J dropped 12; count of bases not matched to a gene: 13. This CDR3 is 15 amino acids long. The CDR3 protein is CASTTGLAGTRGQFF. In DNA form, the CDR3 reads TGTGCCAGCACTACTGGACTAGCGGGGACCCGGGGGCAGTTCTTC.

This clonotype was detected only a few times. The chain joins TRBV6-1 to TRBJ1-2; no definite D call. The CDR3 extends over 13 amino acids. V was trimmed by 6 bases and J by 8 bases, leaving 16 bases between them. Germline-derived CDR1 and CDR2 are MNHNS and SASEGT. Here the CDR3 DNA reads TGTGCCAGCAGAGCGACACCCACCGAGGGCTACACCTTC. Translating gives CASRATPTEGYTF.

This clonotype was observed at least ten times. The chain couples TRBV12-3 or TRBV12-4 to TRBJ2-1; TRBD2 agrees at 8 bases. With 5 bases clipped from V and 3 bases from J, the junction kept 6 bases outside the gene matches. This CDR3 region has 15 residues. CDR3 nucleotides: TGTGCCAGCAGTGTAAGCGGGGGAGTCTACAATGAGCAGTTCTTC. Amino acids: CASSVSGGVYNEQFF.

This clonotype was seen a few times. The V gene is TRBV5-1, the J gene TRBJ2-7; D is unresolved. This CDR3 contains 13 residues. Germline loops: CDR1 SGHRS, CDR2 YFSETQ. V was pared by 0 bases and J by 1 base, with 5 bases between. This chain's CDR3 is CASSLVTSYEQYF. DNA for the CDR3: TGCGCCAGCAGCTTGGTCACTTCCTACGAGCAGTACTTC.

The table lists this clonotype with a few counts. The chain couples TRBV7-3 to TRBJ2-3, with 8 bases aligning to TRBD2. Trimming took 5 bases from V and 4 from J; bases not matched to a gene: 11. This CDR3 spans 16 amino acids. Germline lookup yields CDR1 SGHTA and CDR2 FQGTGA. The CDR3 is CASSTRGGPRADTQYF. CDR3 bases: TGTGCCAGCAGCACCCGGGGGGGTCCCAGGGCAGATACGCAGTATTTT.

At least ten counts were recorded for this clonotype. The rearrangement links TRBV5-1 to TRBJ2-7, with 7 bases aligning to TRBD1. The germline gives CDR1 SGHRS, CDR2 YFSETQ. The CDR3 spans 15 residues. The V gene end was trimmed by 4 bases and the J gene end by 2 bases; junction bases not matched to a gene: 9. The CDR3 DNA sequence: TGCGCCAGCAGCAATTCGACAGGGATGCCCTACGAGCAGTACTTC. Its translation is CASSNSTGMPYEQYF.

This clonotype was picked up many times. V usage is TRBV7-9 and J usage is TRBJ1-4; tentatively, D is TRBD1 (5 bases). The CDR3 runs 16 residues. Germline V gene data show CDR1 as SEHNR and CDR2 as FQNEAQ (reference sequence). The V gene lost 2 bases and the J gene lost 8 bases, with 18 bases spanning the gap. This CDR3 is CASSLTPGAGGEKLFF. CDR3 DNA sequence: TGTGCCAGCAGCTTAACCCCCGGGGCCGGAGGGGAAAAACTGTTTTTT.

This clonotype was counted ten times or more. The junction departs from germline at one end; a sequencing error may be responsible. For the CDR3, the DNA is TGCGCCAGCAGCGGTACAGCTAATTATGGCTACACCTTC. Translation gives CASSGTANYGYTF. The genes are TRBV5-1 and TRBJ1-2, with D hard to call. Germline assignment: CDR1 SGHRS and CDR2 YFSETQ. The CDR3 is made up of 13 amino acids. The whole variable domain, filled in from reference TRBV5-1 and TRBJ1-2, reads KAGVTQTPRYLIKTRGQQVTLSCSPISGHRSVSWYQQTPGQGLQFLFEYFSETQRNKGNFPGRFSGRQFSNSRSEMNVSTLELGDSALYLCASSGTANYGYTFGSGTRLTVV.

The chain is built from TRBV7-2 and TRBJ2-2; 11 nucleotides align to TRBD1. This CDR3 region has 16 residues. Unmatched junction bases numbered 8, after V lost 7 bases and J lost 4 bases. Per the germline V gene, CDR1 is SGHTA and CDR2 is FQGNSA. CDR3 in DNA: TGTGCCAGCAAACCCCCCGGGACAGGGGGCACCGGGGAGCTGTTTTTT. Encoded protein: CASKPPGTGGTGELFF.

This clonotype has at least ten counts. The CDR3 nucleotides are TGCAGTGCTAGAGATTCACAGGGCAGACGGGAGACCCAGTACTTC. As protein: CSARDSQGRRETQYF. V usage is TRBV20-1 and J usage is TRBJ2-5, with D perhaps TRBD1 (6 bases). Germline CDR1 and CDR2: DFQATT and SNEGSKA (reference sequence). The CDR3 length is 15 residues. Trimming pared 0 bases from V and 5 bases from J, leaving 16 bases between.

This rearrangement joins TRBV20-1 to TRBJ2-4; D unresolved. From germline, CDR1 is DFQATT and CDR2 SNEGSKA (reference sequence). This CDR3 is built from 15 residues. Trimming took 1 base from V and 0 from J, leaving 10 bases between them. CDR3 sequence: CSARVDPQAKNIQYF. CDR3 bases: TGCAGTGCTAGAGTGGACCCCCAAGCCAAAAACATTCAGTACTTC.

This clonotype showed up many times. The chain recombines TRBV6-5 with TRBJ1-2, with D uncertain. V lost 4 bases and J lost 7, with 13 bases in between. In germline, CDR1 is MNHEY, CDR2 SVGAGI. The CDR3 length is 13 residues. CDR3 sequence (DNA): TGTGCCAGCAGTTCCGACACGGGTGTTGGCTACACCTTC. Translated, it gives CASSSDTGVGYTF.